This TCR beta chain was sequenced in a study of OX40 agonist ivuxolimab in advanced cancers. The method was immunoSEQ multiplex PCR; TCRdb's version includes in-frame clones alone and lacks a portion of them. The profile covers roughly 50,000 clones, with 80% to 85% appearing a single time and roughly 4% taken by the ten largest. V was cut by 0 bases and J by 6 bases, with 13 bases left in between. The CDR3 contains 15 residues. Germline CDR1 and CDR2: SGHRS and YFSETQ. The sequence derives from an adult with an advanced solid tumor such as melanoma, head and neck, liver or kidney cancer. V is TRBV5-1 and J is TRBJ2-1; possibly TRBD1 for D (6 bases). This sample comprised CD4+ or CD8+ T cells sorted from blood, obtained in a trial of the OX40 agonist ivuxolimab. The DNA of the CDR3 is TGCGCCAGCAGCTTGGACAGGGCTACAACCAATGAGCAGTTCTTC. Its translation: CASSLDRATTNEQFF.